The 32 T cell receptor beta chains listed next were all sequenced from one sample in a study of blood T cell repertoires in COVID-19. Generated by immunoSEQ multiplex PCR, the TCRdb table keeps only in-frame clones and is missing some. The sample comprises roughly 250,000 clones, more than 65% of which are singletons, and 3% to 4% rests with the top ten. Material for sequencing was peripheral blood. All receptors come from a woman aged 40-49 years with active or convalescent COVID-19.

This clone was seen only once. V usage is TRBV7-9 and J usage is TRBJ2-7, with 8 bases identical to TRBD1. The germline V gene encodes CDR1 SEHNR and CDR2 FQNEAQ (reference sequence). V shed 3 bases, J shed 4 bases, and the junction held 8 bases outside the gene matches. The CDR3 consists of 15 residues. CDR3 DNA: TGTGCCAGCAGCTTTAAGGCAGGGGGCTTTTACGAGCAGTACGTC. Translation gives CASSFKAGGFYEQYV.

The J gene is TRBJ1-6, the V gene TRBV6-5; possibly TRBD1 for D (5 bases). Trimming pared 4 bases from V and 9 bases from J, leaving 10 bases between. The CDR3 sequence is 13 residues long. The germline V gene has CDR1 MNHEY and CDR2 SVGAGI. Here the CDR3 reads CASSSGDFSPLHF. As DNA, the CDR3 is TGTGCCAGCAGTTCCGGGGACTTTTCACCCCTCCACTTT.

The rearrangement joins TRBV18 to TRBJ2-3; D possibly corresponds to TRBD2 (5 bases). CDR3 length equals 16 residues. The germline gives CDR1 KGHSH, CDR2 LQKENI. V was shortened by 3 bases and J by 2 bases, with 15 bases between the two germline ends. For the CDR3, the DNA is TGTGCCAGCTCACCGCGGGCAGGTATATCCACAGATACGCAGTATTTT. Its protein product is CASSPRAGISTDTQYF.

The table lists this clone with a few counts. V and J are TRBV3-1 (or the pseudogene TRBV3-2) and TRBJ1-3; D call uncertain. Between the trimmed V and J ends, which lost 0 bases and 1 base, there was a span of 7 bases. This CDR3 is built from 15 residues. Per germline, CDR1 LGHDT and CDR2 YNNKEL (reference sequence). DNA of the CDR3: TGTGCCAGCAGCCAAGAGGTTAGATCTGGAAACACCATATATTTT. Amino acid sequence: CASSQEVRSGNTIYF.

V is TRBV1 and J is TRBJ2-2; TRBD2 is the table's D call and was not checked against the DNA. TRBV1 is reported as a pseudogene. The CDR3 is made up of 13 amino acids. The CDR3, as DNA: TGCACCAGCAGCCACGAAGCTCCCGGGGAGCTGTTTTTT. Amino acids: CTSSHEAPGELFF.

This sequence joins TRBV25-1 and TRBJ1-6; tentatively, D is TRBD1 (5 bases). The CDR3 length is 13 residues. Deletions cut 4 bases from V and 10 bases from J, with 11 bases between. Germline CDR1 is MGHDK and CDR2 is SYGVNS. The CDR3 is CASSARVESPLHF. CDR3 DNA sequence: TGTGCCAGCAGTGCCAGGGTGGAATCACCCCTCCACTTT.

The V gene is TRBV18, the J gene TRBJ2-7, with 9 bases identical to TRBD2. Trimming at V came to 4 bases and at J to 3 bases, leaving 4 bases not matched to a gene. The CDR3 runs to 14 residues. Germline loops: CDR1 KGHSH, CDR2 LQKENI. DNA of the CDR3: TGTGCCAGCTCACAGAGCGGGGGGAGCTACGAGCAGTACTTC. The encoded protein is CASSQSGGSYEQYF.

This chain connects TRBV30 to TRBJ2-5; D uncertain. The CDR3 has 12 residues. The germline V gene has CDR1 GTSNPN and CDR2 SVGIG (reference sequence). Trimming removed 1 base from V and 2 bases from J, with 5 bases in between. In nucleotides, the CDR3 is TGTGCCTGGAGTGCCACACAAGAGACCCAGTACTTC. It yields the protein CAWSATQETQYF.

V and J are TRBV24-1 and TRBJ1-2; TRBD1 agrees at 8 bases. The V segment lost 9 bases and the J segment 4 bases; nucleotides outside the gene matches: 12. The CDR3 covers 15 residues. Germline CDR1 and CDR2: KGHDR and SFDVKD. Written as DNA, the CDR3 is TGTGCCACCTCCGCAGGACAGGGTAATTCCTATGGCTACACCTTC. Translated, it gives CATSAGQGNSYGYTF.

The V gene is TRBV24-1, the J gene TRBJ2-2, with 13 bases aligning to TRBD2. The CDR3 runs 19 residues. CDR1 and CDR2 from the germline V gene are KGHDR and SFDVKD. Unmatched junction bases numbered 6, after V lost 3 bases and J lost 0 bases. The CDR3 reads CATSDILAGGPANTGELFF. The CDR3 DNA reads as TGTGCCACCAGTGATATACTAGCGGGGGGGCCCGCGAACACCGGGGAGCTGTTTTTT.

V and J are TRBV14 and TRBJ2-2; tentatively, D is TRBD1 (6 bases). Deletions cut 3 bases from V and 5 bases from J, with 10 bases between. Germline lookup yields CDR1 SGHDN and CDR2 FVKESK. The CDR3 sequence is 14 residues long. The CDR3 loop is CASSQSTGTGELFF. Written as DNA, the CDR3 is TGTGCCAGCAGCCAGTCTACAGGGACCGGGGAGCTGTTTTTT.

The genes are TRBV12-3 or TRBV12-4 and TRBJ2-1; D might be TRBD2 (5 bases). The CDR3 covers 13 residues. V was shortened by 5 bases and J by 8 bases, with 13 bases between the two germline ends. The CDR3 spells CASSLGDGDEQFF. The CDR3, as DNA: TGTGCCAGCAGTCTGGGAGACGGGGATGAGCAGTTCTTC.

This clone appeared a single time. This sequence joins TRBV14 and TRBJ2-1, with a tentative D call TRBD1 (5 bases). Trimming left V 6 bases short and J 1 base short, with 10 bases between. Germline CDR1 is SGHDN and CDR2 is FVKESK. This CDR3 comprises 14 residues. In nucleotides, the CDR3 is TGTGCCAGCAGGGAGCAGGGATCCTACAATGAGCAGTTCTTC. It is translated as CASREQGSYNEQFF.

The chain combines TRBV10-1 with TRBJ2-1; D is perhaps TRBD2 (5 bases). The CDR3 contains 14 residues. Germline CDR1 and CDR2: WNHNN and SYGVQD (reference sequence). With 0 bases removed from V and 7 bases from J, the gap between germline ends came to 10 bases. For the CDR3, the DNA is TGCGCCAGCAGTGAGTCCGGATCGGGGAATGAGCAGTTCTTC. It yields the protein CASSESGSGNEQFF.

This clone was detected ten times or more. The CDR3 loop is CASSTGMGGRWETQYF. CDR3 in DNA: TGTGCCAGCAGTACAGGAATGGGAGGGAGGTGGGAGACCCAGTACTTC. V usage is TRBV3-1 (or the pseudogene TRBV3-2) and J usage is TRBJ2-5; 7 bases fit TRBD2. The junction had 15 bases not matched to a gene; V was cut back by 6 bases and J by 5 bases. The CDR3 sequence is 16 residues long. In germline, CDR1 is LGHDT, CDR2 YNNKEL (reference sequence).

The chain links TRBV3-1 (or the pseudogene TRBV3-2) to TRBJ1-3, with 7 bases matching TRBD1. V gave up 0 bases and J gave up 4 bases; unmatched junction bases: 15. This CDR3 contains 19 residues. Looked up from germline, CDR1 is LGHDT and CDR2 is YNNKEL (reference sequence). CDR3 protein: CASSQDLGKQGLPGNTIYF. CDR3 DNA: TGTGCCAGCAGCCAAGACTTGGGAAAACAGGGGTTGCCCGGAAACACCATATATTTT.

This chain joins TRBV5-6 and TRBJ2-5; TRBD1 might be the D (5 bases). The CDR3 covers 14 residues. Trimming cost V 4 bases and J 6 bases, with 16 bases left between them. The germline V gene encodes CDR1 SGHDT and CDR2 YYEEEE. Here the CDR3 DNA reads TGTGCCAGCAGCCCCCCGGCAGGGTGGAAGACCCAGTACTTC. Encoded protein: CASSPPAGWKTQYF.

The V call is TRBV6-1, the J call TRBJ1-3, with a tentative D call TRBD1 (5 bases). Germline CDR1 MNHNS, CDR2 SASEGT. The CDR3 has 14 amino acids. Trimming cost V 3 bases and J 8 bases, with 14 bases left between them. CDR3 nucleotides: TGTGCCAGCAGTGAGGGGGGTAAAGCCCACACCATATATTTT. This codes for CASSEGGKAHTIYF.

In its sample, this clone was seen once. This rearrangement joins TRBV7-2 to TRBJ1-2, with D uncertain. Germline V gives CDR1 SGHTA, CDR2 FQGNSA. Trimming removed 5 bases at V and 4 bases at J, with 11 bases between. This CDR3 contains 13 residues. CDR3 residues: CASSLTAFYGYTF. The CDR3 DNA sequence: TGTGCCAGCAGCCTTACAGCCTTCTATGGCTACACCTTC.

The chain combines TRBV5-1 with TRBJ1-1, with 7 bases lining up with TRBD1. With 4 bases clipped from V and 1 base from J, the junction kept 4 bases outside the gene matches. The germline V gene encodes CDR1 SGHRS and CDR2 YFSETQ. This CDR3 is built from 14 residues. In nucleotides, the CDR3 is TGCGCCAGCAGCGCGGGACAGACGAACACTGAAGCTTTCTTT. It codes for CASSAGQTNTEAFF.

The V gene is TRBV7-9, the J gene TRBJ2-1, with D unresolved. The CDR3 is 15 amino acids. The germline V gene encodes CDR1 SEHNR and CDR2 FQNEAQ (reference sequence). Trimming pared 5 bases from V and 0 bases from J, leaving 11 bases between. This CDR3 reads CASSASLSSYNEQFF. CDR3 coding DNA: TGTGCCAGCAGCGCCTCTTTGAGCTCCTACAATGAGCAGTTCTTC. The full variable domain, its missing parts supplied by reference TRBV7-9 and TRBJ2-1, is DTGVSQNPRHKITKRGQNVTFRCDPISEHNRLYWYRQTLGQGPEFLTYFQNEAQLEKSRLLSDRFSAERPKGSFSTLEIQRTEQGDSAMYLCASSASLSSYNEQFFGPGTRLTVL.

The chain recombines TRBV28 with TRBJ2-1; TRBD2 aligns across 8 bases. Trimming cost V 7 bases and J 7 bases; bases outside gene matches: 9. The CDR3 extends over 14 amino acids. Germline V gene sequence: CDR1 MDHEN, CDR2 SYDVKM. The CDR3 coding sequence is TGTGCCAGCACCCGGGGGGGCCCTAGGAATGAGCAGTTCTTC. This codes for CASTRGGPRNEQFF.

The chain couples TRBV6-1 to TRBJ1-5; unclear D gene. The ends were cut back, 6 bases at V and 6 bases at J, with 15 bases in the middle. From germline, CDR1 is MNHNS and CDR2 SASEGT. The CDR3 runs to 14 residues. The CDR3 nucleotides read TGTGCCAGCAGACTCGGGGATAAGGGTCAGCCCCAGCATTTT. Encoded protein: CASRLGDKGQPQHF.

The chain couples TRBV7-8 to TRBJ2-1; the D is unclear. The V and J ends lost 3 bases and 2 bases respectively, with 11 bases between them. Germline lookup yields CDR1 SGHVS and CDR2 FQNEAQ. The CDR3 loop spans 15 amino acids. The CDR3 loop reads CASSFNSRTYNEQFF. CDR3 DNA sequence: TGTGCCAGCAGCTTTAACAGTCGTACCTACAATGAGCAGTTCTTC.

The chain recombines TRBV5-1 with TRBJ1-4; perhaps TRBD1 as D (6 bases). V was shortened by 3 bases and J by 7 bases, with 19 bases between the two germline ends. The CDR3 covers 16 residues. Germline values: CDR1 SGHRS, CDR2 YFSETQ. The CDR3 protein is CASSYSTGRDGEKLFF. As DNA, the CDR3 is TGCGCCAGCAGCTACTCGACAGGTCGGGACGGTGAAAAACTGTTTTTT. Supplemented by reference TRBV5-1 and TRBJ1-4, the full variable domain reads KAGVTQTPRYLIKTRGQQVTLSCSPISGHRSVSWYQQTPGQGLQFLFEYFSETQRNKGNFPGRFSGRQFSNSRSEMNVSTLELGDSALYLCASSYSTGRDGEKLFFGSGTQLSVL.

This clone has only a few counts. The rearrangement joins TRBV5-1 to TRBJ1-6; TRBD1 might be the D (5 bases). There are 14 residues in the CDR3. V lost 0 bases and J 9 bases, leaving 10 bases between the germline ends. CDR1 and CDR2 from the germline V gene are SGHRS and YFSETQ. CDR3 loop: CASSLGGGGSPLHF. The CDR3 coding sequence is TGCGCCAGCAGCTTGGGGGGGGGAGGTTCACCCCTCCACTTT.

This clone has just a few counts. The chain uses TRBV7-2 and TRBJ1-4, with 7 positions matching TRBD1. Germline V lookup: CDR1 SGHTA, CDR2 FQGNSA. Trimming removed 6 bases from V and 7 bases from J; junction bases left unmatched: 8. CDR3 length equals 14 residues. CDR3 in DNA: TGTGCCAGCAGATCACACAGGGGCGGTGAAAAACTGTTTTTT. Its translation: CASRSHRGGEKLFF. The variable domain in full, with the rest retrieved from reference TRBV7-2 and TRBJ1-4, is GAGVSQSPSNKVTEKGKDVELRCDPISGHTALYWYRQSLGQGLEFLIYFQGNSAPDKSGLPSDRFSAERTGGSVSTLTIQRTQQEDSAVYLCASRSHRGGEKLFFGSGTQLSVL.

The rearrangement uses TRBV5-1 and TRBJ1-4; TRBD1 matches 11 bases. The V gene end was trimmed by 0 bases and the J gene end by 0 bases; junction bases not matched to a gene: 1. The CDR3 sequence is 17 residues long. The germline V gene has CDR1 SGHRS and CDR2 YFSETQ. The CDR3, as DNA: TGCGCCAGCAGCTTGGCGGGACAGGGGGCAACTAATGAAAAACTGTTTTTT. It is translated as CASSLAGQGATNEKLFF.

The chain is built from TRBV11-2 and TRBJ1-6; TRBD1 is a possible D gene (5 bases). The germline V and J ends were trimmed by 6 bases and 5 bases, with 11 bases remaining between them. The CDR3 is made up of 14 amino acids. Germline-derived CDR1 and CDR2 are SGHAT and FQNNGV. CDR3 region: CASRVGADNSPLHF. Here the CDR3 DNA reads TGTGCCAGCAGGGTAGGGGCCGATAATTCACCCCTCCACTTT.

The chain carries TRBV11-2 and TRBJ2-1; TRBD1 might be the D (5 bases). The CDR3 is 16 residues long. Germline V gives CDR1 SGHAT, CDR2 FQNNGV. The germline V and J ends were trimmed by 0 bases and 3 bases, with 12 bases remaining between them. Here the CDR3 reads CASSLEGQGGYNEQFF. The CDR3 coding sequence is TGTGCCAGCAGCTTAGAGGGTCAGGGTGGCTACAATGAGCAGTTCTTC.

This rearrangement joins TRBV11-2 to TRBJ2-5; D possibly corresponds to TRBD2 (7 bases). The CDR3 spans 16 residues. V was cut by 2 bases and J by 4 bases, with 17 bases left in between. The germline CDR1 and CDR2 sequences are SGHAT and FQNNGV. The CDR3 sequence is CASSLFSGGETETQYF. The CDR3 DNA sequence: TGTGCCAGCAGCTTATTTTCGGGGGGCGAGACAGAGACCCAGTACTTC.

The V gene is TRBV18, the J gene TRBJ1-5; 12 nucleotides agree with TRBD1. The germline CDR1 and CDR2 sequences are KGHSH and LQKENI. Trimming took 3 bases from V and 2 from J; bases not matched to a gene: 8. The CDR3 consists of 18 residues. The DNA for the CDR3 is TGTGCCAGCTCACCCCGGGACAGGGGGCAGGGGGGCAATCAGCCCCAGCATTTT. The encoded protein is CASSPRDRGQGGNQPQHF.